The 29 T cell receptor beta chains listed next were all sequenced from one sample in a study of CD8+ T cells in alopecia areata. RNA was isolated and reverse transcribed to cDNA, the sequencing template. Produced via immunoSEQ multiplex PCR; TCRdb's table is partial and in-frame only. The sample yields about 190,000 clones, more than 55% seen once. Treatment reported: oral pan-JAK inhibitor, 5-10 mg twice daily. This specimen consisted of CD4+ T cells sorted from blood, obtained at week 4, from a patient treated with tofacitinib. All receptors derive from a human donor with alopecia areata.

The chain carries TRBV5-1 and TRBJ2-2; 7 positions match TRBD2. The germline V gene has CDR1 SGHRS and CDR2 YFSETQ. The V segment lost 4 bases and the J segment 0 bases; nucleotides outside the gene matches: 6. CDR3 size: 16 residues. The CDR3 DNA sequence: TGCGCCAGCAGCAGGACGGGAGGTGCGAACACCGGGGAGCTGTTTTTT. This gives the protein CASSRTGGANTGELFF.

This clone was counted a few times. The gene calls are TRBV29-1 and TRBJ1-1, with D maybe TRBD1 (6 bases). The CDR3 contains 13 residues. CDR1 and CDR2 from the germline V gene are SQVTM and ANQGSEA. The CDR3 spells CSWTALMNTEAFF. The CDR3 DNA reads TGCAGTTGGACAGCTTTGATGAACACTGAAGCTTTCTTT.

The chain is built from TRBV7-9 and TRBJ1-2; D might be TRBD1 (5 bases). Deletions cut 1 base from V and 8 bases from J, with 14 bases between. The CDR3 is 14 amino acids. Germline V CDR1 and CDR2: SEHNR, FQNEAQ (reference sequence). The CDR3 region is CASSLEGRVGGYTF. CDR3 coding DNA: TGTGCCAGCAGCTTAGAGGGCAGGGTTGGCGGCTACACCTTC.

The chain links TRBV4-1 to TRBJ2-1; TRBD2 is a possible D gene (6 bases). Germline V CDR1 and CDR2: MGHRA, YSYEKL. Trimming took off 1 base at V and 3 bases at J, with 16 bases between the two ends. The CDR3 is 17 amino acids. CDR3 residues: CASSQGYREISYNEQFF. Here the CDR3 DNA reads TGCGCCAGCAGCCAAGGGTACCGGGAGATAAGCTACAATGAGCAGTTCTTC.

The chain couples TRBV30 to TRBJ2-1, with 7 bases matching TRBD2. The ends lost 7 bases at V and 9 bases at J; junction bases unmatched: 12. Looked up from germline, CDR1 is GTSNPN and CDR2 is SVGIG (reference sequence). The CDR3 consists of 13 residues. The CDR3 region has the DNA TGTGCCTATGACCGGGGGGAGCGGACTGAGCAGTTCTTC. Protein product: CAYDRGERTEQFF.

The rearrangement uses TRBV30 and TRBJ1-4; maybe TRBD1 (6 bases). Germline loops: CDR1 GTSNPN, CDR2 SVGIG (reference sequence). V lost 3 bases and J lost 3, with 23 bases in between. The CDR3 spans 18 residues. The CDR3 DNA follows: TGTGCCTGGAGACCAGGGTTGGGGGGCCAGGGGCCTAATGAAAAACTGTTTTTT. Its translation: CAWRPGLGGQGPNEKLFF.

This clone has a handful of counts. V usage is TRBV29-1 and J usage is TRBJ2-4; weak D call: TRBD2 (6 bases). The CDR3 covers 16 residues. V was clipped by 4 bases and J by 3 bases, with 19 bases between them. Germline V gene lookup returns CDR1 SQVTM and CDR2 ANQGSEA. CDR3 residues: CSVGGGGALGKNIQYF. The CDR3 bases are TGCAGCGTTGGTGGCGGCGGGGCATTGGGCAAAAACATTCAGTACTTC.

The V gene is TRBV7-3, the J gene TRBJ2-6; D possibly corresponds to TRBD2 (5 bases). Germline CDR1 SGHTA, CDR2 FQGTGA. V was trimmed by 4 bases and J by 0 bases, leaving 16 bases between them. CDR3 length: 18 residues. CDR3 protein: CASSSRGSRSSGANVLTF. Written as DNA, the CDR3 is TGTGCCAGCAGCTCCAGAGGGTCCAGAAGCTCTGGGGCCAACGTCCTGACTTTC.

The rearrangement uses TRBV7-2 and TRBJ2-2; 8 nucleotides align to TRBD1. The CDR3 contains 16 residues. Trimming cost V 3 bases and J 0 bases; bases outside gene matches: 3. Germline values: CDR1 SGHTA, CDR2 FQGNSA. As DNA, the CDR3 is TGTGCCAGCAGCTTGAGGACAGGGCCGAACACCGGGGAGCTGTTTTTT. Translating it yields CASSLRTGPNTGELFF.

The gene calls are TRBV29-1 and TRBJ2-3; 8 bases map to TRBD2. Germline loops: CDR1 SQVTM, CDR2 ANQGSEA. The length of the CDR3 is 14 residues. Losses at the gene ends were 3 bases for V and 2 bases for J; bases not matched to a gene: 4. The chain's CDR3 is CSVDLGLVTDTQYF. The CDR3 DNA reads TGCAGCGTTGATTTGGGACTAGTCACAGATACGCAGTATTTT.

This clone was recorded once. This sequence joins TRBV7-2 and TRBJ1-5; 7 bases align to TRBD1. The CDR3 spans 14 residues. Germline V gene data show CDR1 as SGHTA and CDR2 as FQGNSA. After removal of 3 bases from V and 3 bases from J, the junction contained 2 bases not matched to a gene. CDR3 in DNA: TGTGCCAGCAGCTTGACAGGGACCAATCAGCCCCAGCATTTT. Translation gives CASSLTGTNQPQHF.

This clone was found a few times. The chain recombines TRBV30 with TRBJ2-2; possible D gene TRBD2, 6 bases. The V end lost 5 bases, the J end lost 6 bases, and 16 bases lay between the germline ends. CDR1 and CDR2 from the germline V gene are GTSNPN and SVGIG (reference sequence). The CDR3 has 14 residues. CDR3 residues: CAWAHGGKAGELFF. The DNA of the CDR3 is TGTGCCTGGGCTCACGGGGGAAAGGCCGGGGAGCTGTTTTTT. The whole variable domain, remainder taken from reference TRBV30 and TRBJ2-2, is SQTIHQWPATLVQPVGSPLSLECTVEGTSNPNLYWYRQAAGRGLQLLFYSVGIGQISSEVPQNLSASRPQDRQFILSSKKLLLSDSGFYLCAWAHGGKAGELFFGEGSRLTVL.

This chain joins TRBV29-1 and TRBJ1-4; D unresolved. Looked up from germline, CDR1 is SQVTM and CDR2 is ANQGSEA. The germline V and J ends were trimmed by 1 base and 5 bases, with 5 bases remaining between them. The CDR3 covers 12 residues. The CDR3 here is CSVEVPNEKLFF. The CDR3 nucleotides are TGCAGCGTTGAAGTTCCGAATGAAAAACTGTTTTTT.

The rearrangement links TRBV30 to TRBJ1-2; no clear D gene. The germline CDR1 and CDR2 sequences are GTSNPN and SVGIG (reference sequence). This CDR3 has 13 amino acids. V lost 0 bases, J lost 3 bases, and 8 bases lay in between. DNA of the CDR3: TGTGCCTGGAGTGTGGACTTCTACTATGGCTACACCTTC. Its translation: CAWSVDFYYGYTF.

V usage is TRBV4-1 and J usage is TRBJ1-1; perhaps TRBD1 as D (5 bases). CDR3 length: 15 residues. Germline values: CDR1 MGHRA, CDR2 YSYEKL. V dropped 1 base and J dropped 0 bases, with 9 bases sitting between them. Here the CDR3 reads CASSQVDRLNTEAFF. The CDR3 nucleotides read TGCGCCAGCAGCCAAGTAGACAGATTGAACACTGAAGCTTTCTTT.

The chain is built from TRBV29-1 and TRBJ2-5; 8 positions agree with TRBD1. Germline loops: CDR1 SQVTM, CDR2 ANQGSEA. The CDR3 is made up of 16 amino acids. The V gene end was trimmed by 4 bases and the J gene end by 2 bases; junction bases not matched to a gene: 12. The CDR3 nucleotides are TGCAGCGTTGTGGGGGGAGTTGACAGGGGACAAGAGACCCAGTACTTC. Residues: CSVVGGVDRGQETQYF.

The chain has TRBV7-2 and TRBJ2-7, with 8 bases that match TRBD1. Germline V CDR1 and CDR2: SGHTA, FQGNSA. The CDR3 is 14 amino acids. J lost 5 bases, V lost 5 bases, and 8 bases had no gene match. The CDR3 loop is CASSIRTGLHEQYF. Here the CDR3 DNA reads TGTGCCAGCAGCATTCGGACAGGGCTTCACGAGCAGTACTTC.

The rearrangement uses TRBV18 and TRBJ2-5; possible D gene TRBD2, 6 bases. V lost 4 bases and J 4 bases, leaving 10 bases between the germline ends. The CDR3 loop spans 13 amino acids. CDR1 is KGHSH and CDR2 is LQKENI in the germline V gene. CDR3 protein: CASSQTRGETQYF. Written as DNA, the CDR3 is TGTGCCAGCTCACAGACTAGAGGAGAGACCCAGTACTTC.

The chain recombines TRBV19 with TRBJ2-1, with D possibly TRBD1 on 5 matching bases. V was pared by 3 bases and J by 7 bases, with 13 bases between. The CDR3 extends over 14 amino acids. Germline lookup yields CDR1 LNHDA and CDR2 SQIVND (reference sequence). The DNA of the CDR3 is TGTGCCAGTAGTATTGCAGGGATGGGGAATGAGCAGTTCTTC. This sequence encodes CASSIAGMGNEQFF.

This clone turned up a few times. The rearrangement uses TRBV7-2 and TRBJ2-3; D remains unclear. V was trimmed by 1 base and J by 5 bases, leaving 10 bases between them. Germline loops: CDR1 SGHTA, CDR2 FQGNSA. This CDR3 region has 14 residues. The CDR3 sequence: CASSLGSMGDTQYF. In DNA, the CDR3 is TGTGCCAGCAGCTTAGGTTCCATGGGAGATACGCAGTATTTT. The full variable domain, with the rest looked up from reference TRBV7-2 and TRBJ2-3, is GAGVSQSPSNKVTEKGKDVELRCDPISGHTALYWYRQSLGQGLEFLIYFQGNSAPDKSGLPSDRFSAERTGGSVSTLTIQRTQQEDSAVYLCASSLGSMGDTQYFGPGTRLTVL.

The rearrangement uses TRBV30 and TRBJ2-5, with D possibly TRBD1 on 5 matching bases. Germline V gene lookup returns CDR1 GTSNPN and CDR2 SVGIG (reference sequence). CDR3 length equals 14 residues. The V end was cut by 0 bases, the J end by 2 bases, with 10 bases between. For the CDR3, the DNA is TGTGCCTGGAGTGTTCGCAGGGCGCAAGAGACCCAGTACTTC. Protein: CAWSVRRAQETQYF.

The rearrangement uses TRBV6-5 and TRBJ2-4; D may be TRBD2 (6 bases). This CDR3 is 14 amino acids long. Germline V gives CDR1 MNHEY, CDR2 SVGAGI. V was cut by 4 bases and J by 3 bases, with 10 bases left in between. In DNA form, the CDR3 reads TGTGCCAGCAGTTGGAGGGAAGGCAAAAACATTCAGTACTTC. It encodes CASSWREGKNIQYF.

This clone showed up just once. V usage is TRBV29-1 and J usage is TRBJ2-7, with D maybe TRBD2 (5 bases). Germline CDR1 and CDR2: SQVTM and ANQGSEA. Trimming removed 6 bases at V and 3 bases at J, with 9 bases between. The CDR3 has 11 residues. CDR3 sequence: CSVGLDYEQYF. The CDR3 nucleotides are TGCAGCGTCGGACTTGACTACGAGCAGTACTTC.

As DNA, the CDR3 is TGCAGCGAGAGCAGGGGAGGCACAGATACGCAGTATTTT. It codes for CSESRGGTDTQYF. This chain connects TRBV29-1 to TRBJ2-3; perhaps TRBD1 as D (6 bases). In germline, CDR1 is SQVTM, CDR2 ANQGSEA. V was trimmed by 7 bases and J by 1 base, leaving 12 bases between them. This CDR3 comprises 13 residues.

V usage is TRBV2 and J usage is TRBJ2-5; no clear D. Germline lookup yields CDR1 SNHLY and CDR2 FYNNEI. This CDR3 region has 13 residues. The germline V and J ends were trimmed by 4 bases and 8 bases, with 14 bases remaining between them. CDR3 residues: CASSVVDNETQYF. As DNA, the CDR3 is TGTGCCAGCAGTGTGGTTGACAATGAAACCCAGTACTTC. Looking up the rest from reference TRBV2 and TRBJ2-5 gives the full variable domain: EPEVTQTPSHQVTQMGQEVILRCVPISNHLYFYWYRQILGQKVEFLVSFYNNEISEKSEIFDDQFSVERPDGSNFTLKIRSTKLEDSAMYFCASSVVDNETQYFGPGTRLLVL.

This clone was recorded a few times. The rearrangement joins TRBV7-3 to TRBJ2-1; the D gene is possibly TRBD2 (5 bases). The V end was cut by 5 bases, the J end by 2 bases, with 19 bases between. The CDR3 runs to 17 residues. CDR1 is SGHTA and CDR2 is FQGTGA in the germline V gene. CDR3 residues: CASSPVGRGGAYNEQFF. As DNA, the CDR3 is TGTGCCAGCAGCCCCGTTGGACGGGGTGGGGCCTACAATGAGCAGTTCTTC. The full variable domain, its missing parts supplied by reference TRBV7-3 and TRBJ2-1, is GAGVSQTPSNKVTEKGKYVELRCDPISGHTALYWYRQSLGQGPEFLIYFQGTGAADDSGLPNDRFFAVRPEGSVSTLKIQRTERGDSAVYLCASSPVGRGGAYNEQFFGPGTRLTVL.

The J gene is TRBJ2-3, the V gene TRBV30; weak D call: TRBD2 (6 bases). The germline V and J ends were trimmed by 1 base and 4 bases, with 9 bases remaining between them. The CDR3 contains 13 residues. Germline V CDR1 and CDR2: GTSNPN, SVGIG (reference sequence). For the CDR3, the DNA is TGTGCCTGGAGTGACGGGAGTGCAGATACGCAGTATTTT. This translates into CAWSDGSADTQYF. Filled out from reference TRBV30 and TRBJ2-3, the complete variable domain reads SQTIHQWPATLVQPVGSPLSLECTVEGTSNPNLYWYRQAAGRGLQLLFYSVGIGQISSEVPQNLSASRPQDRQFILSSKKLLLSDSGFYLCAWSDGSADTQYFGPGTRLTVL.

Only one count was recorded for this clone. This CDR3 reads CASREREVAETQYF. The CDR3 DNA sequence: TGCGCCAGCAGGGAGCGGGAGGTAGCAGAGACCCAGTACTTC. V and J are TRBV5-1 and TRBJ2-5; the match to TRBD2 covers 9 bases. This CDR3 comprises 14 residues. Germline CDR1 is SGHRS and CDR2 is YFSETQ. V lost 5 bases and J lost 4; bases outside the gene matches: 6.

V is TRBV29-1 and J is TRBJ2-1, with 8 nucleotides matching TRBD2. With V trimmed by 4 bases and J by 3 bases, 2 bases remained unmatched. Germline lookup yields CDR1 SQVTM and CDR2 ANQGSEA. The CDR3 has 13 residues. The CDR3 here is CSVVAGGYNEQFF. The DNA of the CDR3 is TGCAGCGTTGTCGCGGGAGGCTACAATGAGCAGTTCTTC.